This T cell receptor (beta chain) was retrieved from a study of blood T cell repertoires in COVID-19. There are a few counts of this clone. In the original processing: Quantification of nucleated cells was approximated via reference gene primer amplification. Sequencing was performed with immunoSEQ multiplex PCR; in TCRdb, only in-frame clones are kept and a portion is missing. V and J calls and clone size come straight from that table; D and trimming were deduced from the DNA. The sample yields about 170,000 clones, 90% seen once. The germline gives CDR1 LNHDA, CDR2 SQIVND (reference sequence). The CDR3 is made up of 13 amino acids. V shed 6 bases and J shed 2 bases, with 8 bases lying between them.

V is TRBV19 and J is TRBJ1-3, with D tentatively TRBD1 (6 bases). This receptor was obtained from a man aged 45-60 years with acute or convalescent COVID-19. The sequenced sample consisted of peripheral blood. CDR3 sequence: CASSPGAGNTIYF. The CDR3 bases are TGTGCCAGTAGCCCAGGGGCTGGAAACACCATATATTTT.